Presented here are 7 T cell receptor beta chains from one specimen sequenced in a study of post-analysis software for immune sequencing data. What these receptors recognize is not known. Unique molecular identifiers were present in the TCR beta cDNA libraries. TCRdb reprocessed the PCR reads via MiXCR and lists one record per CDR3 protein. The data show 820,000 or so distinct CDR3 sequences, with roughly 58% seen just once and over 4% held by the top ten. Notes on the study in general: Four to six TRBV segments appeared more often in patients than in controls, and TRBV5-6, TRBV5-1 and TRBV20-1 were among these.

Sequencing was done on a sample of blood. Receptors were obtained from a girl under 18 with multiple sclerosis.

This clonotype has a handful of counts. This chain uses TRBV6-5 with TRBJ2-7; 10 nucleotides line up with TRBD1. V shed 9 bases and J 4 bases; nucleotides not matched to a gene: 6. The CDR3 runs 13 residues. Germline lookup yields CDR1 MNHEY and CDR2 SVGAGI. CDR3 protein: CASKRTGGYEQYF. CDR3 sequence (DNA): TGTGCCAGTAAGAGGACAGGGGGGTACGAGCAGTACTTC.

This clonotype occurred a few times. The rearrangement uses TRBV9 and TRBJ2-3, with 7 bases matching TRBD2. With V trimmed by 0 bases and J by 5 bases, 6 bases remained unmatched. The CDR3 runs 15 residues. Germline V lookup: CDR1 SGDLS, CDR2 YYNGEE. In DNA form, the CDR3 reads TGTGCCAGCAGCGTAGTGGCGGGAGCGGGAGATACGCAGTATTTT. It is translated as CASSVVAGAGDTQYF. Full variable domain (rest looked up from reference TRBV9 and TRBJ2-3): DSGVTQTPKHLITATGQRVTLRCSPRSGDLSVYWYQQSLDQGLQFLIQYYNGEERAKGNILERFSAQQFPDLHSELNLSSLELGDSALYFCASSVVAGAGDTQYFGPGTRLTVL.

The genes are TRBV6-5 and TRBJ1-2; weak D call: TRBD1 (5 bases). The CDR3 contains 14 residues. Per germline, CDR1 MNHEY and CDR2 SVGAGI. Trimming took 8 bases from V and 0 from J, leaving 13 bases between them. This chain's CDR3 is CASRRDATNYGYTF. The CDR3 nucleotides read TGTGCCAGCCGGCGGGACGCTACTAACTATGGCTACACCTTC.

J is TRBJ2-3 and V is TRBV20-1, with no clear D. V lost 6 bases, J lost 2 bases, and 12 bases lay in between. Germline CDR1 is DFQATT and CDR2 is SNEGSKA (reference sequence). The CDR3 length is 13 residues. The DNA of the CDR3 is TGCAGTGCGATTAAGACCGTCACAGATACGCAGTATTTT. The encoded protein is CSAIKTVTDTQYF.

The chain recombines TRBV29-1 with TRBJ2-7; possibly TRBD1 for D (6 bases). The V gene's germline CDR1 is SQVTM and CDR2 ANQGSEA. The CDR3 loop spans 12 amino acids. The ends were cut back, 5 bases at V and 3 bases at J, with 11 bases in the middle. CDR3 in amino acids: CSVLDSLYEQYF. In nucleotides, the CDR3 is TGCAGCGTTCTGGACAGCCTCTACGAGCAGTACTTC.

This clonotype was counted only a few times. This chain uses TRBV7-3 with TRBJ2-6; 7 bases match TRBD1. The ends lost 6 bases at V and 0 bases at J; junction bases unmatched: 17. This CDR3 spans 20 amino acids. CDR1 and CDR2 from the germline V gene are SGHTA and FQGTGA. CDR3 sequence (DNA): TGTGCCAGCAGAAAAGAGGGGGCAGGTCCTTTCGTCTCTGGGGCCAACGTCCTGACTTTC. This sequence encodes CASRKEGAGPFVSGANVLTF.

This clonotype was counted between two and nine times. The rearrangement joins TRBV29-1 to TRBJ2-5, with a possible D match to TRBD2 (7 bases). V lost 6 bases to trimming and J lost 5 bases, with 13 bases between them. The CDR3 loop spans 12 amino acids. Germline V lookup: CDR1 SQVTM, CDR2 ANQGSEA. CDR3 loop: CSVRGGVETQYF. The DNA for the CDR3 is TGCAGCGTAAGGGGGGGGGTGGAGACCCAGTACTTC.